This T cell receptor (beta chain) was identified in a study of identical twins. Study outcomes and limitations: Models predicted too little out-of-frame TCR alpha sharing in monozygotic twins.

Notes on this clonotype: The target antigen is unknown.

This CDR3 contains 12 residues. J was trimmed by 8 bases and V by 6 bases; bases with no gene match: 5. Germline loops: CDR1 DFQATT, CDR2 SNEGSKA (reference sequence). A single record per CDR3 protein comes from TCRdb applying MiXCR to the 5' RACE reads. The table records some 560,000 distinct CDR3 sequences, nearly 10% of them present only once. The sample also formed part of further work on yellow fever vaccine responses in identical twins.

The sequence came from a woman younger than 35 in good health. The specimen was PBMCs. The V and J genes are TRBV20-1 and TRBJ1-3, with 9 bases lining up with TRBD1. The CDR3, as DNA: TGCAGTGCCCGACAGGGGGGTGACACCATATATTTT. Translating gives CSARQGGDTIYF.